This T cell receptor (beta chain) was captured by sequencing in a study of T cell repertoires in cytomegalovirus infection. As regards this clonotype: No antigen is known for it.

TCRdb reprocessed the reads via MiXCR and lists one record per CDR3 protein. This sample yields some 350,000 distinct CDR3 sequences, of which under 35% are seen a single time; approximately 20% belongs to the top ten. The starting material was cultured PBMCs, obtained from culture after CMV antigen stimulation. The source of this sequence is a human donor in good health (CMV status not recorded). Some clones in this sample may be carry-over from other donors' samples.

In DNA, the CDR3 is TGTGCCAGCAGCCATCGGGAGAACACCGGGGAGCTGTTTTTT. This sequence encodes CASSHRENTGELFF. This chain connects TRBV7-3 to TRBJ2-2; D perhaps matches TRBD2 (5 bases). This CDR3 spans 14 amino acids. Trimming removed 5 bases from V and 1 base from J, with 8 bases in between. Germline loops: CDR1 SGHTA, CDR2 FQGTGA.